In its sample, the clone carrying this TCR gamma chain ranks as large (0.1 to 1%). The sample carries other DNA sequences with the same CDR3. These data originate in a study of gamma-delta chains in newborns, infants, children. Study context: Microbial exposure reportedly drives polyclonal innate γδ T cell expansion after birth.

Germline CDR1 VENAVY, CDR2 YDSYNSRV. The CDR3 has 16 amino acids. Trimming at V came to 0 bases and at J to 6 bases, leaving 10 bases not matched to a gene. TCRdb reanalysed the reads with CATT. Among fewer than 850 gamma-chain clones listed, 1.9% were seen once. Sequenced sample: blood. The source is a child who was a newborn, infant or young child, either healthy, febrile or measles-vaccinated (not recorded which). The V call is TRGV8, the J call TRGJP2. The CDR3 DNA sequence: TGTGCCACCTGGGATAGGCTGAGAATTCGTGATTGGATCAAGACGTTT. Translation gives CATWDRLRIRDWIKTF.